Shown below are 12 T cell receptor beta chains from a single sample sequenced in a study of CD8 T cells in Susac syndrome. Reverse transcription of about 0.5 to 1 ug RNA used random hexamers. TCRdb reprocessed the immunoSEQ multiplex PCR reads via MiXCR and lists one record per CDR3 protein. The table shows more than 150,000 distinct CDR3 sequences, with 90% to 96% occurring only once. The sequenced sample was CD4+ T cells from PBMCs. All receptors derive from a human donor with Susac syndrome.

This chain uses TRBV29-1 with TRBJ2-1; 7 bases map to TRBD2. The V gene end was trimmed by 5 bases and the J gene end by 5 bases; junction bases not matched to a gene: 6. Germline V gene data show CDR1 as SQVTM and CDR2 as ANQGSEA. The CDR3 has 13 amino acids. CDR3 nucleotides: TGCAGCGTTAGGCTAGCGGCCGACAATGAGCAGTTCTTC. This encodes CSVRLAADNEQFF.

As concerns this clonotype: At one end the junction does not follow the germline gene, possibly because of a read error. The chain combines TRBV30 with TRBJ2-1, with 7 bases matching TRBD1. The CDR3 is 14 residues long. In germline, CDR1 is GTSNPN, CDR2 SVGIG (reference sequence). The chain's CDR3 is CAGSEGAAYNEQFF. In DNA, the CDR3 is TGTGCCGGGAGTGAGGGGGCGGCCTACAATGAGCAGTTCTTC.

This clonotype was counted a single time. This chain links TRBV20-1 with TRBJ2-3; D is perhaps TRBD1 (6 bases). Germline-derived CDR1 and CDR2 are DFQATT and SNEGSKA (reference sequence). Trimming cost V 3 bases and J 3 bases, with 10 bases left between them. The CDR3 sequence is 13 residues long. CDR3 in amino acids: CSASEGHTDTQYF. DNA of the CDR3: TGCAGTGCTAGTGAGGGACATACAGATACGCAGTATTTT.

CDR3 DNA: TGTGCCAGCAGCCATACAAGGATCTCCTACGAGCAGTACTTC. This encodes CASSHTRISYEQYF. V usage is TRBV4-2 and J usage is TRBJ2-7; D ambiguous. V dropped 3 bases and J dropped 0 bases, with 9 bases sitting between them. The CDR3 is made up of 14 amino acids. Germline values: CDR1 LGHNA, CDR2 YNFKEQ.

The V gene is TRBV29-1, the J gene TRBJ1-2; 7 positions agree with TRBD1. V gave up 5 bases and J gave up 5 bases; unmatched junction bases: 14. From germline, CDR1 is SQVTM and CDR2 ANQGSEA. This CDR3 comprises 15 residues. CDR3 in DNA: TGCAGCGTTTTGATACCCCGAGACAGGGAATATGGCTACACCTTC. It encodes CSVLIPRDREYGYTF.

This clonotype has only a few counts. The chain couples TRBV6-2 or TRBV6-3 to TRBJ2-7; D ambiguous. The CDR3 is 12 amino acids. Germline assignment: CDR1 MNHEY and CDR2 SVGEGT. Trimming took 4 bases from V and 3 from J, leaving 7 bases between them. CDR3 sequence: CASSSPGYEQYV. The CDR3 DNA sequence: TGTGCCAGCAGTTCCCCAGGCTACGAGCAGTACGTC.

This chain joins TRBV6-5 and TRBJ1-3; D is ambiguous. This CDR3 comprises 15 residues. V lost 0 bases and J 0 bases, leaving 6 bases between the germline ends. Germline-derived CDR1 and CDR2 are MNHEY and SVGAGI. CDR3 in DNA: TGTGCCAGCAGTTACTCGAGAGTCTCTGGAAACACCATATATTTT. Protein: CASSYSRVSGNTIYF.

The V and J genes are TRBV5-8 and TRBJ2-7, with 12 bases identical to TRBD1. Trimming took 4 bases from V and 7 from J; bases not matched to a gene: 6. In germline, CDR1 is SGHTS, CDR2 YDEGEE. The CDR3 runs to 14 residues. CDR3 sequence (DNA): TGTGCCAGCAGCGCGGGACAGGGGGCGCAAGAGCAGTACTTC. Amino acids: CASSAGQGAQEQYF.

The J gene is TRBJ2-5, the V gene TRBV9; no clear D gene. V was trimmed by 0 bases and J by 0 bases, leaving 9 bases between them. The CDR3 length is 15 residues. CDR1 SGDLS and CDR2 YYNGEE come from the germline V gene. CDR3 region: CASSVGIVNQETQYF. The CDR3 DNA reads TGTGCCAGCAGCGTAGGGATCGTAAACCAAGAGACCCAGTACTTC.

Here the CDR3 reads CASSPITGGHEQFF. Written as DNA, the CDR3 is TGTGCCAGCAGCCCAATAACAGGGGGCCATGAGCAGTTCTTC. This chain uses TRBV3-1 with TRBJ2-1, with TRBD1 matching over 9 bases. Germline CDR1 and CDR2: LGHDT and YNNKEL (reference sequence). Trimming took 4 bases from V and 8 from J; bases not matched to a gene: 6. The CDR3 consists of 14 residues.

The chain links TRBV28 to TRBJ2-1; D gene uncertain. The CDR3 loop spans 14 amino acids. V was cut by 6 bases and J by 7 bases, with 16 bases left in between. In germline, CDR1 is MDHEN, CDR2 SYDVKM. The CDR3 DNA reads TGTGCCAGCAGCCATTACGTCGCAGGAAATGAGCAGTTCTTC. Protein: CASSHYVAGNEQFF.

The V call is TRBV6-5, the J call TRBJ2-3, with D perhaps TRBD1 (5 bases). In germline, CDR1 is MNHEY, CDR2 SVGAGI. This CDR3 region has 18 residues. Deletions cut 0 bases from V and 1 base from J, with 17 bases between. This CDR3 reads CASSYSDPGAYRTDTQYF. CDR3 coding DNA: TGTGCCAGCAGTTACTCAGACCCTGGGGCTTACCGCACAGATACGCAGTATTTT.